Reported below is one TCR beta chain. The entry originates in a study of blood T cell repertoires in COVID-19. The overall study: Sites across the United States, Italy and Spain contributed samples from acute and convalescent COVID-19. In each case, the material was cDNA or gDNA derived from T cells, B-cell-depleted T cells, or PBMCs.

Authors' analysis steps: Using reference gene primer amplification, nucleated cell counts were estimated. Clones were sequenced by immunoSEQ multiplex PCR, and TCRdb holds only the in-frame ones, with some missing. The V and J calls and clone size were taken over from that table, and D and trimming were inferred from the DNA. The sample records around 200,000 clones, 75% to 85% being singletons. Those enrolled in Seattle joined during active infection and were followed longitudinally afterward. The CDR3 sequence is 17 residues long. Germline CDR1 reads SGHRS; CDR2 reads YFSETQ. V lost 1 base, J lost 0 bases, and 7 bases stayed unmatched.

The J gene is TRBJ2-3, the V gene TRBV5-1, with 8 bases identical to TRBD2. Sequencing was carried out using peripheral blood. The sequence was collected from a woman aged 30 to 39 with COVID-19, enrolled during active disease. CDR3 region: CASSLQLTSGSTDTQYF. DNA for the CDR3: TGCGCCAGCAGCTTGCAGCTAACTAGCGGTAGCACAGATACGCAGTATTTT.